A selection of T cell receptor beta chains follows, all from one sample in a study of cytomegalovirus exposure and HLA in healthy donors. Sequencing used immunoSEQ multiplex PCR; TCRdb keeps in-frame clones, though not all of them. The table has 150,000 to 200,000 clones, about 70% seen once; the top ten hold about 1.7%. What was sequenced was PBMCs. The receptors originated from a woman under 40 in good health and CMV-seronegative. Both conserved end residues are part of each CDR3. Fields, in order: V gene, J gene, clone size, D gene, CDR3 DNA, CDR3 protein. D genes are given only for firm matches. For some rows the clone size is stated as once, few or many, or as a class when expanded; others skip it.

>TRBV10-3|TRBJ2-7|NA|TRBD1
TGTGCCATCAAACCGCAACAGGGGGCGAAGGAAGAGCAGTACTTC
CAIKPQQGAKEEQYF
>TRBV19|TRBJ1-6|NA|NA
TGTGCCAGTAGTATGTTATCGGGGTCCAATTCACCCCTCCACTTT
CASSMLSGSNSPLHF
>TRBV7-9|TRBJ2-5|few|TRBD2
TGTGCCAGCAGCCCAACTAGCGGGAGGGATCAAGAGACCCAGTACTTC
CASSPTSGRDQETQYF
>TRBV7-9|TRBJ1-2|NA|NA
TGTGCCAGCAGCCGAGGTAGGCCCACAGGGATCTATGGCTACACCTTC
CASSRGRPTGIYGYTF
>TRBV10-2|TRBJ2-1|NA|TRBD2
TGCGCCAGCGTAGGACTAGCGGGGGGGCAGAGCTCCTACAATGAGCAGTTCTTC
CASVGLAGGQSSYNEQFF
>TRBV5-6|TRBJ2-7|NA|TRBD1
TGTGCCAGCAGTCTGTTCGGCGGGACAGGGTCCTACGAGCAGTACTTC
CASSLFGGTGSYEQYF
>TRBV5-1|TRBJ2-3|NA|TRBD2
TGCGCCAGCGGGCTGACTAGCGGGACTAGCACAGATACGCAGTATTTT
CASGLTSGTSTDTQYF
>TRBV5-4|TRBJ2-3|NA|TRBD2
TGTGCCAGCAGCTTGGGGACTAGCGGGAGGGCGACAGATACGCAGTATTTT
CASSLGTSGRATDTQYF
>TRBV2|TRBJ2-5|NA|NA
TGTGCCAGCAGTGTCGGAGGGGCCCTAAGGGAGACCCAGTACTTC
CASSVGGALRETQYF
>TRBV6-5|TRBJ1-1|NA|NA
TGTGCCAGCAGTCCGAGGCAACAGGGGAACACTGAAGCTTTCTTT
CASSPRQQGNTEAFF
>TRBV5-4|TRBJ2-5|NA|NA
TGTGCCAGCAGCTTGGCCCCAATCGTAGATGAGACCCAGTACTTC
CASSLAPIVDETQYF
>TRBV5-1|TRBJ1-4|few|NA
TGCGCCAGCAGCTTTCTAGGAACTAATGAAAAACTGTTTTTT
CASSFLGTNEKLFF
>TRBV10-1|TRBJ1-3|NA|NA
TGCGCCAGCAGTTTGACAGTCTCTGGAAACACCATATATTTT
CASSLTVSGNTIYF
>TRBV4-3|TRBJ2-7|NA|TRBD2
TGCGCCAGCAGCCAGGACCGGACTAGCGGGAGTGTGGAGTACTTC
CASSQDRTSGSVEYF
>TRBV5-1|TRBJ2-7|NA|TRBD2
TGCGCCAGCAGCACGGCTAGCGGGCGATCCTACGAGCAGTACTTC
CASSTASGRSYEQYF
>TRBV19|TRBJ1-2|NA|NA
TGTGCCAGTAGTATAAGTTCCGGCGGTAACTATGGCTACACCTTC
CASSISSGGNYGYTF
>TRBV7-2|TRBJ2-7|NA|NA
TGTGCCAGCAGCTCGTTGGAACGACTTCCCTCTGCCTCCTACGAGCAGTACTTC
CASSSLERLPSASYEQYF
>TRBV29-1|TRBJ2-7|NA|TRBD2
TGCAGCGTGTCCGGGGGGACGGAAGAGCAGTACTTC
CSVSGGTEEQYF
>TRBV7-2|TRBJ2-5|NA|TRBD2
TGTGCCAGCAGCTTGGGCGCTAGCGCGGGGGAGGGGACCCAGTACTTC
CASSLGASAGEGTQYF
>TRBV4-1|TRBJ1-1|NA|TRBD1
TGCGCCAGCAGCCAACTCAGGGGGACTGAAGCTTTCTTT
CASSQLRGTEAFF
>TRBV2|TRBJ1-1|once|NA
TGTGCCAGCAGGCGAGCGGTCCTCGCAGGGAACACTGAAGCTTTCTTT
CASRRAVLAGNTEAFF
>TRBV4-1|TRBJ1-4|few|TRBD1
TGCGCCAGCAGCCAAGGGGACAGGGGGAGTGAAAAACTGTTTTTT
CASSQGDRGSEKLFF
>TRBV5-1|TRBJ1-1|NA|NA
TGCGCCAGCAGCCTGTCCGGGACACTGACCCACACTGAAGCTTTCTTT
CASSLSGTLTHTEAFF
>TRBV13|TRBJ1-2|NA|NA
TGTGCCAGCAGCTTATGGGGAGTCGTTAACTATGGCTACACCTTC
CASSLWGVVNYGYTF
>TRBV11-2|TRBJ1-2|NA|NA
TGTGCCAGCAGCACACGGAGCGTGGCTAACTATGGCTACACCTTC
CASSTRSVANYGYTF
>TRBV29-1|TRBJ1-2|NA|TRBD1
TGCAGCGTAACAGGGGGGAACTTGTATGGCTACACCTTC
CSVTGGNLYGYTF
>TRBV10-1|TRBJ1-2|NA|TRBD1
TGCGCCAGCTGGGACAGAGCTAACTATGGCTACACCTTC
CASWDRANYGYTF
>TRBV4-3|TRBJ2-2|NA|NA
TGCGCCAGCAGCCCTGGAGGGAACACCGGGGAGCTGTTTTTT
CASSPGGNTGELFF
>TRBV9|TRBJ1-1|once|NA
TGTGCCAGCAGCGTAGCGGACTGGAACACTGAAGCTTTCTTT
CASSVADWNTEAFF
>TRBV7-2|TRBJ1-2|NA|NA
TGTGCCAGCAGCCCAGGGGACGGCTACACCTTC
CASSPGDGYTF
>TRBV6-5|TRBJ1-2|NA|NA
TGTGCCAGCAGTTACTCGAGAACCACTCCAGGGGGCTACACCTTC
CASSYSRTTPGGYTF
>TRBV6-6|TRBJ2-7|NA|NA
TGTGCCAGCAGTTATGGGCAGACTACGGTGCAGTACTTC
CASSYGQTTVQYF
>TRBV4-3|TRBJ2-7|NA|NA
TGCGCCAGCAGCCAAGAAAGGGGCTACGAGCAGTACTTC
CASSQERGYEQYF
>TRBV20-1|TRBJ2-3|few|NA
TGCAGTGCTCGGTTCGTCGATACGCAGTATTTT
CSARFVDTQYF
>TRBV27|TRBJ2-7|few|TRBD2
TGTGCCAGCAGTTTATATCGTAGGCTAGCGGCCCCAGAGTGGGGATACGAGCAGTACTTC
CASSLYRRLAAPEWGYEQYF
>TRBV7-8|TRBJ2-1|few|NA
TGTGCCAGCAGCTTAGGGTCCCAGGCGCTAACCTACAATGAGCAGTTCTTC
CASSLGSQALTYNEQFF
>TRBV10-1|TRBJ1-2|once|TRBD1
TGCGCCAGCAGCCCCAGGACAGGGAGCCATGGCTACACCTTC
CASSPRTGSHGYTF
>TRBV25-1|TRBJ1-2|NA|TRBD1
TGTGCCAGCAGTTTCCACCGGGACAGGGAATTGGACGGCTACACCTTC
CASSFHRDRELDGYTF
>TRBV6-5|TRBJ2-5|few|NA
TGTGCCATAAGTCAGGGGTTGGGAGAGACCCAGTACTTC
CAISQGLGETQYF
>TRBV6-1|TRBJ2-7|NA|NA
TGTGCCAGCAGTGAACGGGGAGTAGCTTCCTACGAGCAGTACTTC
CASSERGVASYEQYF
>TRBV27|TRBJ2-7|NA|TRBD2
TGTGCCAGCAGTCCCGGGACTAGCGGGGGGTCCGAGCAGTACTTC
CASSPGTSGGSEQYF
>TRBV4-1|TRBJ2-1|NA|TRBD2
TGCGCCAGCAGCCAAGATGGTAGTGGCGGACTAGCGGGGAATGAGCAGTTCTTC
CASSQDGSGGLAGNEQFF